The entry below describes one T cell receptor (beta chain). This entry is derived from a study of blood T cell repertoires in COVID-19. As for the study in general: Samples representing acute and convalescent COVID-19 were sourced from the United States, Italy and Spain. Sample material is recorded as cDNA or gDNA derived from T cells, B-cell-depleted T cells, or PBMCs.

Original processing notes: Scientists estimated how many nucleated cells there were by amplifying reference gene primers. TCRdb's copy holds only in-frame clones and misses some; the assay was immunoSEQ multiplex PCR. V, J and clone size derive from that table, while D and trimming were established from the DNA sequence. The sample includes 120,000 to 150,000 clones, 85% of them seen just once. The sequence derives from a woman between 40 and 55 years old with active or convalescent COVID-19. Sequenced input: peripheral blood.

The CDR3 loop is CATSAHGPANTQYF. CDR3 DNA sequence: TGTGCCACCAGCGCCCATGGGCCTGCGAATACGCAGTATTTT. The chain joins TRBV15 to TRBJ2-3; no firm D call. The CDR3 is 14 amino acids. The V gene's germline CDR1 is LNHNV and CDR2 YYDKDF (reference sequence). V lost 5 bases and J 7 bases, leaving 16 bases between the germline ends.